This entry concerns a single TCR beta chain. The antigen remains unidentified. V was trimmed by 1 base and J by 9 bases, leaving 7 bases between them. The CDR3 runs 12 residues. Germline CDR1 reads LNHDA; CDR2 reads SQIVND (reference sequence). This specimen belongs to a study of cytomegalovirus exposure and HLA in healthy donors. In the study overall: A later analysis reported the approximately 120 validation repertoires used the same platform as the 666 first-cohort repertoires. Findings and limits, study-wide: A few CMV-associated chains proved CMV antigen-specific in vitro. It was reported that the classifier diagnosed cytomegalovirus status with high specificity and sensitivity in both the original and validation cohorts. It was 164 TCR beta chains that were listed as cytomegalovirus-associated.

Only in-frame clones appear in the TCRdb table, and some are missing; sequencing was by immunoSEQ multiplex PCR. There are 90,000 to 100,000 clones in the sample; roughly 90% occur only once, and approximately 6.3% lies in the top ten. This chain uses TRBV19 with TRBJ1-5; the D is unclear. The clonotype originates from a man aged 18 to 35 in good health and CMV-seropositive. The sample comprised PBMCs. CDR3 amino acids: CASSIVAGPQHF. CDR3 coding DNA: TGTGCCAGTAGTATAGTAGCCGGGCCCCAGCATTTT.